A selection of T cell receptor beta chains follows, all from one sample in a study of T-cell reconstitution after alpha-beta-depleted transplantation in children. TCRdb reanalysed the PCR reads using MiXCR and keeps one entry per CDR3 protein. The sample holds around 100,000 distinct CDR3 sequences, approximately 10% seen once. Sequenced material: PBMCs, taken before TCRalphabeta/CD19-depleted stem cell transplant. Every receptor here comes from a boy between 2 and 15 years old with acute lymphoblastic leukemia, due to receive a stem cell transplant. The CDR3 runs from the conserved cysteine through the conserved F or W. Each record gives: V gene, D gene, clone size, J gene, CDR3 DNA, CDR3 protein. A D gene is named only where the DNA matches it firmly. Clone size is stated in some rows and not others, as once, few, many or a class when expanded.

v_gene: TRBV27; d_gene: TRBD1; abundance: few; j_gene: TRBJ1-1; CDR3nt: TGTGCCACCAGGGGGAGAGGAGCTGAAGCTTTCTTT; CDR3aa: CATRGRGAEAFF
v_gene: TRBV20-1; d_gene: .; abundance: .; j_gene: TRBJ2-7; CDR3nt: TGCAGTGCTAGTACGTTGGGCGAGCAGTACTTC; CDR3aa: CSASTLGEQYF
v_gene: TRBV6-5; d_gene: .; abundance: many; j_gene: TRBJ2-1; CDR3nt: TGTGCCAGCAGTTCCCGGGATGCCTACAATGAGCAGTTCTTC; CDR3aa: CASSSRDAYNEQFF
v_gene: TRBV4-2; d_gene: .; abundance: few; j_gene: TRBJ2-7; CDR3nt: TGTGCCAGCAGCCAAGAGGGCAGGGGGGCCTACGAGCAGTACTTC; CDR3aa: CASSQEGRGAYEQYF
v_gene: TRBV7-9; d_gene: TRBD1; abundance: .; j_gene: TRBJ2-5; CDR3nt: TGTGCCAGCAGCCGGACAGGGGTGGAGACCCAGTACTTC; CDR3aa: CASSRTGVETQYF
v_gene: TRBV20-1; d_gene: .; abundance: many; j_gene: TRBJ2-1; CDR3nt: TGCAGTGCTCCTCCAACCAGGGGAGTCTACAATGAGCAGTTCTTC; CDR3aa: CSAPPTRGVYNEQFF
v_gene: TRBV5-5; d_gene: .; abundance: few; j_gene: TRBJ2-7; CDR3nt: TGTGCCAGCAGCTATGACCCGCGGAGGGGAACCTACGAGCAGTACTTC; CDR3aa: CASSYDPRRGTYEQYF
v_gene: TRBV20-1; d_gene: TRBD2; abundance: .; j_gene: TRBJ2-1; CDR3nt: TGCAGTGCTAGAGTTCTAGCGGGAGCCGTAATGTACAATGAGCAGTTCTTC; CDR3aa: CSARVLAGAVMYNEQFF
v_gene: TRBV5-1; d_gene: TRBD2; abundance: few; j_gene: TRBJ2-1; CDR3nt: TGCGCCAGCAGGGGTGGACTAGCGGGGTCCAATGAGCAGTTCTTC; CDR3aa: CASRGGLAGSNEQFF
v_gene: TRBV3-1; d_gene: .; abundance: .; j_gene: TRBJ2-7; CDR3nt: TGTGCCAGCAGCCAAGTGGACGGCTACTACGAGCAGTACTTC; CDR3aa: CASSQVDGYYEQYF
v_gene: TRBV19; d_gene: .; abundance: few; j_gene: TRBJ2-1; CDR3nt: TGTGCCAGTAGTAGAAGCGGTCTTTCCTACAATGAGCAGTTCTTC; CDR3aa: CASSRSGLSYNEQFF
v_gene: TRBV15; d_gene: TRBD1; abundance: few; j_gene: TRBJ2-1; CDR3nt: TGTGCCACCAGCGGGGACAGGGTGTACAATGAGCAGTTCTTC; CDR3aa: CATSGDRVYNEQFF
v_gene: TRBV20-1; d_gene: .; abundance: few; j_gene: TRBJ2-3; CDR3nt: TGCAGTGCCCTTAGGGGTGATACGCAGTATTTT; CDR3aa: CSALRGDTQYF
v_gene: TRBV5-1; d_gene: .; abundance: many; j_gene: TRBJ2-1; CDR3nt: TGCGCCAGCAGCTTTAGTCTCAATGAGCAGTTCTTC; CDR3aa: CASSFSLNEQFF
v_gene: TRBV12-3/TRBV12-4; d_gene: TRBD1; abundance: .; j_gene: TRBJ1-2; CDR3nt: TGTGCCAGCAGTCCTACCGGGACAGGGGCGCGAGGCTACACCTTC; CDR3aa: CASSPTGTGARGYTF
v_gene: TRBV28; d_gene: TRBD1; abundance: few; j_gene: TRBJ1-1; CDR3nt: TGTGCCAGCAGTTCCTTCCGGGACAGACTTGAAGCTTTCTTT; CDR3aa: CASSSFRDRLEAFF
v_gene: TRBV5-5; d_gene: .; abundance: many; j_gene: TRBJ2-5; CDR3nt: TGTGCCAGCAGCTACGGCCCGGGGGAGGCAGGGGAAGAGACCCAGTACTTC; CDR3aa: CASSYGPGEAGEETQYF
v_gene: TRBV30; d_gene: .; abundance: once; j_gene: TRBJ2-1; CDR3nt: TGTGCCTGGGGTACAGGGAACGGCAATGAGCAGTTCTTC; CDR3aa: CAWGTGNGNEQFF
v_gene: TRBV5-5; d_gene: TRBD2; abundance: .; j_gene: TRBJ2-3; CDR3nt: TGTGCCAGCAGCGGCGGGAGGGTTTCTAGCACAGATACGCAGTATTTT; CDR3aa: CASSGGRVSSTDTQYF
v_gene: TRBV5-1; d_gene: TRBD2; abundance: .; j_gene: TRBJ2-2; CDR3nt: TGCGCCAGCGCGGGACTAAACACCGGGGAGCTGTTTTTT; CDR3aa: CASAGLNTGELFF
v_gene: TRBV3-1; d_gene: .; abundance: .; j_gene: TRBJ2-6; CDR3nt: TGTGCCAGCAGCCTAGCTATAGGGTCTGGGGCCAACGTCCTGACTTTC; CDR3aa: CASSLAIGSGANVLTF
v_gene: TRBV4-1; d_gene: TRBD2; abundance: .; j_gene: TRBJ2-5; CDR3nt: TGCGCCAGCAGCCAAGAAGGTAGCGGGAGTGTCCAAGAGACCCAGTACTTC; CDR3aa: CASSQEGSGSVQETQYF
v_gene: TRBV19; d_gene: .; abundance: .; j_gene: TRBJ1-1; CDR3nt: TGTGCCAGTACGGGCGCGGGGAACACTGAAGCTTTCTTT; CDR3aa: CASTGAGNTEAFF
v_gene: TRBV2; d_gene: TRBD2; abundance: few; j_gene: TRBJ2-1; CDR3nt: TGTGCCAGCCGAGCGGGAGTAGGTGTCAATGAGCAGTTCTTC; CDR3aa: CASRAGVGVNEQFF
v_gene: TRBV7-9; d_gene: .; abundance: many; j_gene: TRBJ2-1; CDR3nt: TGTGCCAGCACCCCGCCGGGACTCCGCTACAATGAGCAGTTCTTC; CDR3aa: CASTPPGLRYNEQFF
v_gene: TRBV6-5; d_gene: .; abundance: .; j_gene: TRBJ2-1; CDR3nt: TGTGCCAGCAGTTCCGCGACCGGGACACTCTACAATGAGCAGTTCTTC; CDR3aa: CASSSATGTLYNEQFF
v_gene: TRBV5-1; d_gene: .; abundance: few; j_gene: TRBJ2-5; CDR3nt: TGCGCCAGCAGCTTGGGTGCGGTAAGAGAGACCCAGTACTTC; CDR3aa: CASSLGAVRETQYF
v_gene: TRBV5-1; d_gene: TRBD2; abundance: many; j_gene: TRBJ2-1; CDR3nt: TGCGCCAGCAGCTCCACCGGGACTAGCGGGAGTTATGAGCAGTTCTTC; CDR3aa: CASSSTGTSGSYEQFF
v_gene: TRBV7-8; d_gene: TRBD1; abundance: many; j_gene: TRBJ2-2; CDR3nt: TGTGCCAGCAGCCGCGACAGGGTAGACACCGGGGAGCTGTTTTTT; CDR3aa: CASSRDRVDTGELFF
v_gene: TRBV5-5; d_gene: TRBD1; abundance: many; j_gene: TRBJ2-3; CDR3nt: TGTGCCAGCAGTTTGGGACAGGATACGCAGTATTTT; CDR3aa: CASSLGQDTQYF
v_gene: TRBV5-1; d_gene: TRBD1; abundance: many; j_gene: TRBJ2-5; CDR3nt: TGCGCCAGCAGCTTGGATCGACAGGGGGGGCAGACCCAGTACTTC; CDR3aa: CASSLDRQGGQTQYF
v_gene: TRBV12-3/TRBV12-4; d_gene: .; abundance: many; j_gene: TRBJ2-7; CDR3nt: TGTGCCAGCAGTCCGGACAGTCTCTACTACGAGCAGTACTTC; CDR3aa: CASSPDSLYYEQYF
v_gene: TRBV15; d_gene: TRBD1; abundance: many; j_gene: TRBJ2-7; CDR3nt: TGTGCCACCAGCAGTGTTTGGACAGGGGGCAGCGAGCAGTACTTC; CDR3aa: CATSSVWTGGSEQYF
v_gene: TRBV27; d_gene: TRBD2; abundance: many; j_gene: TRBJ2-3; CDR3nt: TGTGCCAGCAGTGGACTAGCGGTGAAGGAAGATACGCAGTATTTT; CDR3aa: CASSGLAVKEDTQYF
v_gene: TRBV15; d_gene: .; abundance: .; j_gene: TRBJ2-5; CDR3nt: TGTGCCACCAGCAGAGCAAGGGGGGCCCCCCCTGGAGAGACCCAGTACTTC; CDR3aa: CATSRARGAPPGETQYF
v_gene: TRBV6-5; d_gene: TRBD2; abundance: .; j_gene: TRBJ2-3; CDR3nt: TGTGCCAGCAGTTCCTGGACTAGCGGGGGCACAGATACGCAGTATTTT; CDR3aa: CASSSWTSGGTDTQYF
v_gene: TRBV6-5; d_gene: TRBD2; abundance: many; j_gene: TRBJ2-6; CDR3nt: TGTGCCAGCAGTTATAGCGGGGCTGGGGCCAACGTCCTGACTTTC; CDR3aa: CASSYSGAGANVLTF
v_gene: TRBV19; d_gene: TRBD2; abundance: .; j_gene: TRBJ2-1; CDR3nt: TGTGCCAGTAGTCTCGTAGCGGGAGGTTCTTATGAGCAGTTCTTC; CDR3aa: CASSLVAGGSYEQFF
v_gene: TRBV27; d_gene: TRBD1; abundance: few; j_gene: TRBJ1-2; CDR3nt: TGTGCCAGCAGAAACCTACAGGGGTTCGGCTACACCTTC; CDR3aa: CASRNLQGFGYTF